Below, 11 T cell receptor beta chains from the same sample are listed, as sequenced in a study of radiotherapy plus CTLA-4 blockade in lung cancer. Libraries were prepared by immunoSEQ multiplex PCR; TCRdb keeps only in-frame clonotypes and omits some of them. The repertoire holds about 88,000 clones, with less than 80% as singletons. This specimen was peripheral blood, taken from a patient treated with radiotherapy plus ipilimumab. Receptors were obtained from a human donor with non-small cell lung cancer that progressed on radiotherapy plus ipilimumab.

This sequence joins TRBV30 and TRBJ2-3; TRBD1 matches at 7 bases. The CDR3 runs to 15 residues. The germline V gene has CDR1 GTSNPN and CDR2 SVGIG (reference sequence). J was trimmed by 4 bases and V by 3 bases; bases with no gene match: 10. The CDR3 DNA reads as TGTGCCTGGAGCGCTACCGGGACAGAACCAGATACGCAGTATTTT. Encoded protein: CAWSATGTEPDTQYF.

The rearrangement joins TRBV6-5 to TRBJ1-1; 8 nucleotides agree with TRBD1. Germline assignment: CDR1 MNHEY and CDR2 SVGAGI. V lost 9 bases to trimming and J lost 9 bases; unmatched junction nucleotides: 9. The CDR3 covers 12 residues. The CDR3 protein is CASQGAGIQAFF. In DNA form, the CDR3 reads TGTGCCAGTCAGGGGGCAGGGATTCAAGCTTTCTTT.

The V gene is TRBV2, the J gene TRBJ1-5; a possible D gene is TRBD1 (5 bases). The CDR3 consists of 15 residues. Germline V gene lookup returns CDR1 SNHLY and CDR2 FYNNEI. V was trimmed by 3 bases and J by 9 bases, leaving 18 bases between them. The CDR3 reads CASSERGERTRPQHF. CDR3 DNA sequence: TGTGCCAGCAGTGAGAGAGGGGAGAGGACCAGGCCCCAGCATTTT.

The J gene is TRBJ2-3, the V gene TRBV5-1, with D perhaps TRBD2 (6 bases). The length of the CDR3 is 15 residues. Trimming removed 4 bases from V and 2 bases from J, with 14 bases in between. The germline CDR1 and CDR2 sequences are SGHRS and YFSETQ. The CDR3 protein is CASSRLAGNTDTQYF. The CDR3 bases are TGCGCCAGCAGCCGATTGGCGGGAAACACAGATACGCAGTATTTT.

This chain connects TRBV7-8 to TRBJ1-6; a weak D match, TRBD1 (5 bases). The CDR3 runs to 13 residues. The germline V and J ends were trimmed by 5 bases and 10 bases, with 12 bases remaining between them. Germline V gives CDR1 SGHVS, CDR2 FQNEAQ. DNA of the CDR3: TGTGCCAGCAGCCTCGGGACGGGGTCACCCCTCCACTTT. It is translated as CASSLGTGSPLHF.

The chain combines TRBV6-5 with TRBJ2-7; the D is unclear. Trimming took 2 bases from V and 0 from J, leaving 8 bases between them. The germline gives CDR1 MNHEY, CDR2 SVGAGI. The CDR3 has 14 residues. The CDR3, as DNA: TGTGCCAGCAGTTACGGCAGGTTCTCCTACGAGCAGTACTTC. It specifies CASSYGRFSYEQYF.

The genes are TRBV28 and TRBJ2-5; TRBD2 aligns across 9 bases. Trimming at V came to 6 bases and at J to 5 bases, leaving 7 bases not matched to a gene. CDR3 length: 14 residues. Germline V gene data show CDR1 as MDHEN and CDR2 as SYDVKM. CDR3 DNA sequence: TGTGCCAGCAGCGTTGCGGGGGGGCGGGAGACCCAGTACTTC. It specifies CASSVAGGRETQYF.

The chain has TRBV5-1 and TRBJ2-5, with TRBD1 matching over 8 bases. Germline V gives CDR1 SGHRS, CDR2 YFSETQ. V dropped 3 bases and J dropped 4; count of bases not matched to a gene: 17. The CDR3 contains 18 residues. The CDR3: CASSSGQGGALSGETQYF. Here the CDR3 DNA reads TGCGCCAGCAGCTCTGGACAGGGTGGGGCTTTAAGTGGAGAGACCCAGTACTTC.

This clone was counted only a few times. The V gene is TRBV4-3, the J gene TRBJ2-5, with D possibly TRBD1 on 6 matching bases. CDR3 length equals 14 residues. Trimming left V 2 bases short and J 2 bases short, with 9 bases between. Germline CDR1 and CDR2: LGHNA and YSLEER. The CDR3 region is CASSQSGQQETQYF. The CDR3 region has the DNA TGCGCCAGCAGCCAAAGTGGACAGCAAGAGACCCAGTACTTC.

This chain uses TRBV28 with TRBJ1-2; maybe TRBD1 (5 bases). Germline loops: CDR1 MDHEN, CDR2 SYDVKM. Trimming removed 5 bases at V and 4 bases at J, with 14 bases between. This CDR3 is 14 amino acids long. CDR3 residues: CASSTSGLPYGYTF. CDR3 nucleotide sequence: TGTGCCAGCAGTACTTCAGGGCTACCCTATGGCTACACCTTC.

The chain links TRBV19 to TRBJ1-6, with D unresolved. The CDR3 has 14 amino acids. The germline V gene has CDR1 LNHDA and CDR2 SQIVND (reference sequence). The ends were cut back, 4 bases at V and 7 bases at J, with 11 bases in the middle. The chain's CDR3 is CASSTYSVNSPLHF. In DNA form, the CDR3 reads TGTGCCAGTAGTACCTACTCTGTCAATTCACCCCTCCACTTT.